This T cell receptor (beta chain) was sequenced in a study of vaccination and CD4 T cells after COVID-19. Study context: The study enrolled six male and four female convalescents, two of whom were Hispanic. Overlapping peptides covering the spike proteins of SARS-CoV-2, HCoV-NL63, HCoV-OC43 and HCoV-229E were added to stimulate cells. Study-level results: Convalescent patients were relatively few, and early post-infection timepoints were missing.

To note about this clonotype: The antigen remains unidentified.

Oncomine TCR Beta short-read sequencing was applied to DNA from cultured CD4+ T cells. From the PCR reads, TCRdb called clonotypes with MiXCR, one entry per CDR3 protein. The data hold some 14,000 distinct CDR3 sequences, with less than 70% observed a single time. Treatment indicated: roughly 10-day PBMC culture with coronavirus spike peptide pools or control peptides (ViraFEST assay). TCRs were sequenced by ViraFEST after antigen-specific T cells had been expanded with peptide pools. V gave up 2 bases and J gave up 6 bases, with 14 bases separating them. This CDR3 spans 14 amino acids. Germline CDR1 and CDR2: DFQATT and SNEGSKA (reference sequence).

The chain links TRBV20-1 to TRBJ2-1; D is perhaps TRBD2 (5 bases). The source material was CD4+ T cells from blood, cultured in vitro. This TCR derives from a human donor who had recovered from COVID-19. As DNA, the CDR3 is TGCAGTGCTAGACATACTAGGACCCCCAATGAGCAGTTCTTC. Encoded protein: CSARHTRTPNEQFF.